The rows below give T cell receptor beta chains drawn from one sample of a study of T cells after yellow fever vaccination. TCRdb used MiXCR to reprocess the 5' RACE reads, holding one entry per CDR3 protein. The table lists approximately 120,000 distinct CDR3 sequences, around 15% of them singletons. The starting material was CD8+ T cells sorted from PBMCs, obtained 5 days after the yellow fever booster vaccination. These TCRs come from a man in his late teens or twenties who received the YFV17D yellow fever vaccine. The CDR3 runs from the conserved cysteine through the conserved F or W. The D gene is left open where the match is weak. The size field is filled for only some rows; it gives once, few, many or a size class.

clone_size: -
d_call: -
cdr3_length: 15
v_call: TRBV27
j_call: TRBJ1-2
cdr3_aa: CASSLVFGTDYGYTF
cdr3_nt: TGTGCCAGCAGTTTAGTATTTGGGACGGACTATGGCTACACCTTC

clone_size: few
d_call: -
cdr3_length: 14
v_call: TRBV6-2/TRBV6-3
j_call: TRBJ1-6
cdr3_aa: CASSYSGGTSPLHF
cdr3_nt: TGTGCCAGCAGTTACTCGGGGGGGACTTCACCCCTCCACTTT

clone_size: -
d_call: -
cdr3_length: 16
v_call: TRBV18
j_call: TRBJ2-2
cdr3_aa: CASSPSPGENTGELFF
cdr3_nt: TGTGCCAGCTCACCGAGTCCAGGAGAGAACACCGGGGAGCTGTTTTTT

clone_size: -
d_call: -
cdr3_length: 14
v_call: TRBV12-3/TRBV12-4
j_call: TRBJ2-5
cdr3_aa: CASSFEAEGETQYF
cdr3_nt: TGTGCCAGCAGTTTTGAGGCGGAGGGAGAGACCCAGTACTTC

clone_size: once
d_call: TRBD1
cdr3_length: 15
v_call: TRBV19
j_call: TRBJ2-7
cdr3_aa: CASSIGQGPSSEQYF
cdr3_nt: TGTGCCAGTAGTATAGGACAGGGCCCCTCCAGCGAGCAGTACTTC

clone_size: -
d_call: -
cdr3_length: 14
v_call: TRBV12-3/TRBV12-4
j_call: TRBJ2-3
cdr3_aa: CASSLGGELDTQYF
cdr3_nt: TGTGCCAGCAGTTTAGGGGGGGAGTTAGATACGCAGTATTTT

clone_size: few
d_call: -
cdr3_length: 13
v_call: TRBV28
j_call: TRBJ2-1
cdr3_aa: CASSFAIPGHKFF
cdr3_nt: TGTGCCAGCAGTTTTGCTATCCCGGGACATAAGTTCTTC

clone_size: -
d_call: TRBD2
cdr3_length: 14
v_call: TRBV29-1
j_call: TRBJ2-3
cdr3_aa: CSGRLAGVTDTQYF
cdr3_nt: TGCAGCGGTCGACTAGCGGGGGTCACAGATACGCAGTATTTT

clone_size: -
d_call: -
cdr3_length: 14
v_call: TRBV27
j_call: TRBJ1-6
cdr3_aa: CASSLRGVGTPLHF
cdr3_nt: TGTGCCAGCAGTTTGAGAGGGGTTGGGACGCCCCTCCACTTT

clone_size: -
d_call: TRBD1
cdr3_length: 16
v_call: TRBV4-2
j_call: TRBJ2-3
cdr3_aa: CDSSQEDRTSTVTQYF
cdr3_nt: TGTGACAGCAGCCAAGAGGACAGGACGTCCACAGTTACGCAGTATTTT

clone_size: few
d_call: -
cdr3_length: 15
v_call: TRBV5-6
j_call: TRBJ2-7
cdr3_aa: CASSFGGYGGYEQYF
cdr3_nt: TGTGCCAGCAGCTTCGGGGGATATGGCGGATACGAGCAGTACTTC

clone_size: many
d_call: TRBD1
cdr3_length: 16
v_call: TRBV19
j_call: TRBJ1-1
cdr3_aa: CASSILRTGGNTEAFF
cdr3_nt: TGTGCCAGTAGTATACTCAGGACAGGGGGCAACACTGAAGCTTTCTTT

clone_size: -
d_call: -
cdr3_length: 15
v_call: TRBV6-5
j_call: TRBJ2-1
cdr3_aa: CASNSRETFMDEQFF
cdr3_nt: TGTGCCAGCAATTCACGGGAGACTTTTATGGATGAGCAGTTCTTC

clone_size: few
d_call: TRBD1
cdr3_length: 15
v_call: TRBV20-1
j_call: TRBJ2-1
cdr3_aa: CSAREGTDYYNEQFF
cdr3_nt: TGCAGTGCTAGAGAAGGGACAGACTATTACAATGAGCAGTTCTTC

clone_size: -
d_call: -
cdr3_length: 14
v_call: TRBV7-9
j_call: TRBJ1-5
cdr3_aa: CASSLTDLNQPQHF
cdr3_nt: TGTGCCAGCAGCCTCACAGACCTCAATCAGCCCCAGCATTTT

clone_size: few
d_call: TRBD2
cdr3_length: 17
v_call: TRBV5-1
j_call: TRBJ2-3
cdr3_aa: CASSPEGSGGYTDTQYF
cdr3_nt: TGCGCCAGCAGCCCGGAGGGATCCGGGGGGTACACAGATACGCAGTATTTT

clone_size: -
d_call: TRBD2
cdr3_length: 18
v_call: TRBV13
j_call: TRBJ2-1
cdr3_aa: CASSQGLAGGLSYNEQFF
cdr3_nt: TGTGCCAGCAGCCAGGGACTAGCGGGGGGGCTCTCCTACAATGAGCAGTTCTTC

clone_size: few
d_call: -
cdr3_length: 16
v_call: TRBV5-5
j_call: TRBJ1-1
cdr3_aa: CASSFTPGHRNTEAFF
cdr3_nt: TGTGCCAGCAGCTTTACACCGGGACACAGGAACACTGAAGCTTTCTTT

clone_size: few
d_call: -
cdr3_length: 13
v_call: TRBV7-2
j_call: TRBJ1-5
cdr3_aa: CASSFREDQPQHF
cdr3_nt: TGTGCCAGCAGCTTCAGAGAGGACCAGCCCCAGCATTTT

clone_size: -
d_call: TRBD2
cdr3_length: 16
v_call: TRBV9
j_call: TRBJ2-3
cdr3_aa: CASGPGGGGASDTQYF
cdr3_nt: TGTGCCAGCGGCCCAGGTGGCGGGGGGGCATCAGATACGCAGTATTTT

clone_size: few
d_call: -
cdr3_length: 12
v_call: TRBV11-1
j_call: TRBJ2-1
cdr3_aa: CASSPTDNEQFF
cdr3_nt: TGTGCCAGCAGCCCGACAGACAATGAGCAGTTCTTC

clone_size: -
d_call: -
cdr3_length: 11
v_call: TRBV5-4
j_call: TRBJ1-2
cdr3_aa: CASSSTYGYTF
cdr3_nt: TGTGCCAGCAGCTCGACGTATGGCTACACCTTC

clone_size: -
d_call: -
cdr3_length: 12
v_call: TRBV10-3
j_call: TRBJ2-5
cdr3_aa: CAISAGFETQYF
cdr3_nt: TGTGCCATCAGTGCAGGCTTCGAGACCCAGTACTTC

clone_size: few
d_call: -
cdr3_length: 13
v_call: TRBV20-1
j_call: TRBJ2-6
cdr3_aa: CSARDLGANVLTF
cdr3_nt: TGCAGTGCTAGAGATTTGGGGGCCAACGTCCTGACTTTC

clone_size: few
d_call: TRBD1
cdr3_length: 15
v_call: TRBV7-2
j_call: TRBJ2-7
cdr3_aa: CASSLAGTEVYEQYF
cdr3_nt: TGTGCCAGCAGCTTAGCCGGGACAGAGGTCTACGAGCAGTACTTC

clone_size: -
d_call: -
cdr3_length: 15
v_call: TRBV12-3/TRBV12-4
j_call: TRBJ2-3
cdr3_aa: CASSFLAASTDTQYF
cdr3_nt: TGTGCCAGCAGTTTCCTTGCGGCTAGCACAGATACGCAGTATTTT

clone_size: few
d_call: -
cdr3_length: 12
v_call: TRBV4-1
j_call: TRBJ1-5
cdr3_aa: CASSGQGTPQHF
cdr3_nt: TGCGCCAGCAGCGGGCAGGGGACGCCCCAGCATTTT

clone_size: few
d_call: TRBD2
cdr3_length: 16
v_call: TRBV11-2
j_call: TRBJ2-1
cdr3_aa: CASSLTGLASYNEQFF
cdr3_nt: TGTGCCAGCAGCTTAACGGGACTAGCCTCCTACAATGAGCAGTTCTTC

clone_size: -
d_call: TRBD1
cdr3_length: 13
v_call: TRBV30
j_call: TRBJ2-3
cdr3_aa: CASRTGGSDTQYF
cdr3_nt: TGTGCCTCCCGGACAGGGGGGTCAGATACGCAGTATTTT

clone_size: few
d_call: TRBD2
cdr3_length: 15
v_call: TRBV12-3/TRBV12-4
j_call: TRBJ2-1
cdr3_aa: CASSPGLAEDNEQFF
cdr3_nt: TGTGCCAGCAGTCCAGGACTAGCGGAGGACAATGAGCAGTTCTTC

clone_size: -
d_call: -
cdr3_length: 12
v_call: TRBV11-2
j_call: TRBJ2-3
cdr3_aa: CASGRTTDTQYF
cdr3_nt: TGTGCCAGCGGAAGAACCACAGATACGCAGTATTTT

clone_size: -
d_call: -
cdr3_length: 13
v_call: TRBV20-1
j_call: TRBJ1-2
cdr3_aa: CSARDRGAYGYTF
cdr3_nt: TGCAGTGCTAGAGATCGTGGGGCCTATGGCTACACCTTC